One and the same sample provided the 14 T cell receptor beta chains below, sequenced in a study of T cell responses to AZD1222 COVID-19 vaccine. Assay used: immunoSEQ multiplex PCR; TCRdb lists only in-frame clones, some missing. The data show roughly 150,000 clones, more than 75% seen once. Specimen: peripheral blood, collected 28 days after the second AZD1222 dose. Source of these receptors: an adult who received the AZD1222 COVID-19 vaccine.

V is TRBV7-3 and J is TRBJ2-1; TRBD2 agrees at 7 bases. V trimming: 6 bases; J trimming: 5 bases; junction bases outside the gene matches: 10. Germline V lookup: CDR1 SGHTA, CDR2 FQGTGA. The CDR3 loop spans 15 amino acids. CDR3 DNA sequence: TGTGCCAGCAGTCACGGGGGAGGGGCCCACAATGAGCAGTTCTTC. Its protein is CASSHGGGAHNEQFF.

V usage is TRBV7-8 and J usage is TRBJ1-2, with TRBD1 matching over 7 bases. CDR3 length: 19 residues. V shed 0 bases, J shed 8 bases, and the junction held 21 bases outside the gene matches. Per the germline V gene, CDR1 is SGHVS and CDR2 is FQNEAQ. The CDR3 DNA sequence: TGTGCCAGCAGCTTAGCGATCCCTGCTCTCTTGCCGACAGGGAGGGGCTACACCTTC. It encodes CASSLAIPALLPTGRGYTF.

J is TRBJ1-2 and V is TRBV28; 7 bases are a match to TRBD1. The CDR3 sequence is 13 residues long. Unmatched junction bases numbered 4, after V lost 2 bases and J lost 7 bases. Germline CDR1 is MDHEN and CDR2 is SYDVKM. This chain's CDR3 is CASSLGGGSGYTF. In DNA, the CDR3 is TGTGCCAGCAGTTTAGGAGGGGGCAGTGGCTACACCTTC.

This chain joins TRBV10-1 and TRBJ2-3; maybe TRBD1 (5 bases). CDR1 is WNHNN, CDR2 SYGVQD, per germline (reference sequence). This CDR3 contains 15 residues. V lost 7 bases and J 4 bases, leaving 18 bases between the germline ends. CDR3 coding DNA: TGCGCCAGCAATATCGACAGAGCCCTAGCAGATACGCAGTATTTT. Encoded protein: CASNIDRALADTQYF.

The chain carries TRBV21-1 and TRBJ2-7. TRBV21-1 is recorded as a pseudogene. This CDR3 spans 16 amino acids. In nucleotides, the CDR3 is TGTGCCAGCAGCAACCCGATCATAGGGTCAAACTACGAGCAGTACTTC. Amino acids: CASSNPIIGSNYEQYF.

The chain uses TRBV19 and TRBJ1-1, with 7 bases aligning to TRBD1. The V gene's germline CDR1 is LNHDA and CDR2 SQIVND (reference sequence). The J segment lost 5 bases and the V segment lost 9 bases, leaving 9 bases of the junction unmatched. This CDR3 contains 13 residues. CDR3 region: CASSQGVNTEAFF. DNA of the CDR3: TGTGCCAGCAGCCAGGGGGTAAATACTGAAGCTTTCTTT.

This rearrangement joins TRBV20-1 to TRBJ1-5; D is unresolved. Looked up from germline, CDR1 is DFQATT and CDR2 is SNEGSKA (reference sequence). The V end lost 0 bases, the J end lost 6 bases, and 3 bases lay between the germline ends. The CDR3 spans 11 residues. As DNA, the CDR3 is TGCAGTGCTAGAGAGGGTCAGCCCCAGCATTTT. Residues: CSAREGQPQHF.

CDR3 in amino acids: CASSPLDRAETQYF. CDR3 in DNA: TGTGCCAGCTCACCTCTCGACAGGGCGGAGACCCAGTACTTC. The chain couples TRBV18 to TRBJ2-5, with TRBD1 matching over 7 bases. V lost 3 bases and J lost 5; bases outside the gene matches: 6. This CDR3 is built from 14 residues. The V gene's germline CDR1 is KGHSH and CDR2 LQKENI.

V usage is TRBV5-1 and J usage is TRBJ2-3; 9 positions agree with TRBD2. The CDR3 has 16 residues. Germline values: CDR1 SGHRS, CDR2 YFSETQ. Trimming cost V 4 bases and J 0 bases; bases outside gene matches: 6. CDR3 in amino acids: CASSQLAGSSTDTQYF. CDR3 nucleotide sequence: TGCGCCAGCAGCCAGCTAGCGGGATCTAGCACAGATACGCAGTATTTT. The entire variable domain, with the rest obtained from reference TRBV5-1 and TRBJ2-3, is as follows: KAGVTQTPRYLIKTRGQQVTLSCSPISGHRSVSWYQQTPGQGLQFLFEYFSETQRNKGNFPGRFSGRQFSNSRSEMNVSTLELGDSALYLCASSQLAGSSTDTQYFGPGTRLTVL.

CDR3 in DNA: TGTGCCAGCAGACCTATAGCGGGCAACTCCTACAATGAGCAGTTCTTC. It encodes CASRPIAGNSYNEQFF. The gene calls are TRBV27 and TRBJ2-1; the match to TRBD2 covers 7 bases. Germline values: CDR1 MNHEY, CDR2 SMNVEV (reference sequence). The V and J ends lost 6 bases and 0 bases, in that order; junction bases with no gene match: 8. The CDR3 is made up of 16 amino acids.

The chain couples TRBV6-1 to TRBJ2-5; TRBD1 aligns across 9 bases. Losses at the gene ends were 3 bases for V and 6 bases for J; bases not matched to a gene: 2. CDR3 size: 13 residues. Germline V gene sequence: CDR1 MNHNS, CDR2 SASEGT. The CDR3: CASSEDRGQTQYF. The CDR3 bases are TGTGCCAGCAGTGAGGACAGGGGCCAGACCCAGTACTTC.

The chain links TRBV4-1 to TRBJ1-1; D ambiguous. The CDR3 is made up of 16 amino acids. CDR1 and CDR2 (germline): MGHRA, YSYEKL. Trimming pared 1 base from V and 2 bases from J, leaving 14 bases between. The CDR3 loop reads CASSQGSEIFNTEAFF. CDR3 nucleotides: TGCGCCAGCAGCCAAGGAAGCGAGATTTTTAACACTGAAGCTTTCTTT.

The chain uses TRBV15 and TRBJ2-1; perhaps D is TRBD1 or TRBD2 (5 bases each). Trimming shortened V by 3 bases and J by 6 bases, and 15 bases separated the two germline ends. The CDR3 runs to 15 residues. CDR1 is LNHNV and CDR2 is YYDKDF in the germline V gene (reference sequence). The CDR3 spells CATSREARQPNEQFF. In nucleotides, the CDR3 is TGTGCCACCAGCAGGGAGGCGCGACAGCCCAATGAGCAGTTCTTC.

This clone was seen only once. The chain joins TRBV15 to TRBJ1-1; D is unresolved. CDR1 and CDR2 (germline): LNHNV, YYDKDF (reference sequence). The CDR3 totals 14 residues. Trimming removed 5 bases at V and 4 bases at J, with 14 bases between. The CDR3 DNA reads TGTGCCACCAGCGGGCTCGGTTTGATCACTGAAGCTTTCTTT. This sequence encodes CATSGLGLITEAFF. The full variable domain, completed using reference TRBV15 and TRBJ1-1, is DAMVIQNPRYQVTQFGKPVTLSCSQTLNHNVMYWYQQKSSQAPKLLFHYYDKDFNNEADTPDNFQSRRPNTSFCFLDIRSPGLGDTAMYLCATSGLGLITEAFFGQGTRLTVV.